Sequencing of this T cell receptor (beta chain) was carried out in a study of OX40 agonist ivuxolimab in advanced cancers. The study, taken as a whole, reports: Expanded clones were, on average, more numerous in CD8+ T cells than in CD4+.

Comment on this clone: The target antigen is unknown.

If patients had autoimmune disease history or systemic immunosuppression, they were excluded. Assay used: immunoSEQ multiplex PCR; TCRdb lists only in-frame clones, some missing. The data contain nearly 65,000 clones, approximately 91% of them singletons. Trimming shortened V by 4 bases and J by 5 bases, and 17 bases separated the two germline ends. The CDR3 covers 15 residues. CDR1 is SQVTM and CDR2 is ANQGSEA in the germline V gene. This specimen consisted of CD4+ or CD8+ T cells sorted from blood, obtained in a trial of the OX40 agonist ivuxolimab. The chain couples TRBV29-1 to TRBJ2-2, with D possibly being TRBD1 (6 bases). This TCR came from an adult with an advanced solid tumor such as melanoma, head and neck, liver or kidney cancer. CDR3 amino acids: CSVGTGSVGTGELFF. CDR3 DNA sequence: TGCAGCGTTGGCACAGGGTCGGTGGGGACCGGGGAGCTGTTTTTT.